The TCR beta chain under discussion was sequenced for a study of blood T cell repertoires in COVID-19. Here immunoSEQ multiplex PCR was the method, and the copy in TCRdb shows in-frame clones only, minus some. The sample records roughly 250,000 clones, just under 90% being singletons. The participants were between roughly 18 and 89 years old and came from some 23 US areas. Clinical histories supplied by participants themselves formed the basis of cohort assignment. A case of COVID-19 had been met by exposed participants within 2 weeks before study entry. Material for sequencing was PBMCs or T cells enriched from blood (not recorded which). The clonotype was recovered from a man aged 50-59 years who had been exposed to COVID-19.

The CDR3 DNA reads TGCGCCAGCAGCTCTGGACTAGCGGGGGGGCAGAATGAGCAGTTCTTC. This gives the protein CASSSGLAGGQNEQFF. The rearrangement joins TRBV5-1 to TRBJ2-1; 15 bases fit TRBD2. This CDR3 comprises 16 residues. Germline-derived CDR1 and CDR2 are SGHRS and YFSETQ. Trimming removed 3 bases from V and 7 bases from J; junction bases left unmatched: 5.